The rows below give T cell receptor beta chains drawn from one sample of a study of healthy donors' naive CD4 and CD8 T cells. TCRdb called the reads again in MiXCR, with one record for every CDR3 protein. Among approximately 180,000 distinct CDR3 sequences listed, under 85% were seen once. The sample taken for sequencing was naive CD4+ and CD8+ T cells sorted from blood, pooled from several donors. These receptors all stem from a pool of human donors in good health; the sample pools cells from several healthy donors. The CDR3 runs from the conserved cysteine through the conserved F or W. The order of the fields is J gene, V gene, CDR3 length, clone size, D gene, CDR3 protein, CDR3 DNA. A D gene is named only where the DNA matches it firmly. Where a row states a size, it is once, few, many or the class of an expanded clone; other rows omit it.

TRBJ1-1,TRBV29-1,12,few,.,CSTSGGNTEAFF,TGCAGCACCAGCGGGGGGAACACTGAAGCTTTCTTT
TRBJ2-3,TRBV19,14,.,.,CASSIDDYWGTQYF,TGTGCCAGTAGTATAGATGACTACTGGGGTACGCAGTATTTT
TRBJ2-1,TRBV18,16,.,TRBD2,CASSLPGLAGGHEQFF,TGTGCCAGCTCACTCCCGGGACTAGCGGGGGGGCATGAGCAGTTCTTC
TRBJ1-1,TRBV5-4,16,.,TRBD1,CASSLGTGGSTTEAFF,TGTGCCAGCAGCCTCGGGACAGGGGGATCGACCACTGAAGCTTTCTTT
TRBJ2-1,TRBV20-1,14,.,.,CSAPGTETYNEQFF,TGCAGTGCCCCCGGGACTGAGACCTACAATGAGCAGTTCTTC
TRBJ2-5,TRBV27,15,.,TRBD1,CASSFDRGTQETQYF,TGTGCCAGCAGTTTCGACAGGGGAACCCAAGAGACCCAGTACTTC
TRBJ2-1,TRBV5-4,13,.,.,CASSSGLANEQFF,TGTGCCAGCAGCTCGGGACTGGCGAATGAGCAGTTCTTC
TRBJ1-2,TRBV19,15,.,.,CASRYAGPINYGYTF,TGTGCCAGTAGATATGCGGGACCGATTAACTATGGCTACACCTTC
TRBJ2-7,TRBV5-1,15,.,TRBD2,CASSLAGSGVYKQYF,TGCGCCAGCAGCTTGGCGGGTAGCGGGGTATACAAGCAGTACTTC
TRBJ1-1,TRBV6-2/TRBV6-3,14,.,.,CASSLVSLNTEAFF,TGTGCCAGCAGCCTGGTTTCCTTGAACACTGAAGCTTTCTTT
TRBJ1-1,TRBV5-5,15,.,.,CASSWSSAGNTEAFF,TGTGCCAGCAGCTGGAGTTCGGCAGGGAACACTGAAGCTTTCTTT
TRBJ2-7,TRBV11-1,17,.,TRBD2,CASSLPSGRALGYEQYF,TGTGCCAGCAGCTTACCGAGCGGGAGGGCCTTGGGATACGAGCAGTACTTC
TRBJ2-5,TRBV27,12,.,.,CASSLDGAAQYF,TGTGCCAGCAGTTTGGACGGGGCGGCCCAGTACTTC
TRBJ2-3,TRBV6-5,16,.,.,CASSYSPDIRTDTQYF,TGTGCCAGCAGTTACTCCCCGGACATACGCACAGATACGCAGTATTTT